The 22 T cell receptor beta chains below were found in one sample sequenced in a study of blood T cell repertoires in COVID-19. TCRdb keeps only in-frame clones here, not all; method: immunoSEQ multiplex PCR. This repertoire shows about 380,000 clones, almost 90% found once; its top ten account for about 7%. Sequenced input: peripheral blood. These receptors were collected from a man aged 18 to 29 with active or convalescent COVID-19.

In this sample, this clone turned up once. The genes are TRBV9 and TRBJ1-2, with a weak D call TRBD1 (6 bases). V lost 3 bases to trimming and J lost 5 bases, with 14 bases between them. The CDR3 is 14 residues long. Looked up from germline, CDR1 is SGDLS and CDR2 is YYNGEE. CDR3 protein: CASSGAGVGYGYTF. The CDR3 bases are TGTGCCAGCAGCGGGGCAGGGGTAGGTTATGGCTACACCTTC.

The chain recombines TRBV19 with TRBJ2-7; 10 positions match TRBD2. The CDR3 has 14 amino acids. V was clipped by 7 bases and J by 4 bases; unmatched bases: 7. CDR1 is LNHDA and CDR2 is SQIVND in the germline V gene (reference sequence). This CDR3 reads CASTPGTSEYEQYF. DNA of the CDR3: TGTGCCAGTACTCCCGGGACTAGCGAATACGAGCAGTACTTC.

Of note for this clone: At one boundary the junction diverges from the germline segment, which might be a read error. The V gene is TRBV7-3, the J gene TRBJ2-6; 12 nucleotides line up with TRBD1. Germline CDR1 and CDR2: SGHTA and FQGTGA. The CDR3 loop spans 18 amino acids. The CDR3 DNA is TGTGCCAGCAGCTTAGGGGGACAGGGGGCCTCTGGGGCCAACGTGCTGACTTTC. This encodes CASSLGGQGASGANVLTF.

The rearrangement joins TRBV7-3 to TRBJ2-1; the D is unclear. Germline lookup yields CDR1 SGHTA and CDR2 FQGTGA. This CDR3 comprises 15 residues. V was clipped by 0 bases and J by 5 bases, with 11 bases between them. The DNA for the CDR3 is TGTGCCAGCAGCTTAACCCCGACTCCGAACAATGAGCAGTTCTTC. Translated: CASSLTPTPNNEQFF.

This rearrangement joins TRBV20-1 to TRBJ1-2; 7 bases are a match to TRBD1. The CDR3 contains 12 residues. From germline, CDR1 is DFQATT and CDR2 SNEGSKA (reference sequence). Trimming took 3 bases from V and 8 from J; bases not matched to a gene: 6. The DNA for the CDR3 is TGCAGTGCTAGTCGACAGGGAGGCGGCTACACCTTC. It encodes CSASRQGGGYTF.

V usage is TRBV4-1 and J usage is TRBJ1-3; TRBD1 agrees at 7 bases. The J segment lost 4 bases and the V segment lost 3 bases, leaving 9 bases of the junction unmatched. Germline V gives CDR1 MGHRA, CDR2 YSYEKL. The CDR3 loop spans 16 amino acids. The CDR3 bases are TGCGCCAGCAGCCACCTACAGGGGCCTGTGGGAAACACCATATATTTT. Translated: CASSHLQGPVGNTIYF.

The gene calls are TRBV5-1 and TRBJ2-7, with TRBD2 as a possible D gene (6 bases). Trimming stripped 4 bases from V and 3 bases from J, with 17 bases between. Per germline, CDR1 SGHRS and CDR2 YFSETQ. CDR3 length equals 15 residues. In DNA form, the CDR3 reads TGCGCCAGCAGCCTTTCACCCTCCGGGGGCTACGAGCAGTACTTC. Encoded protein: CASSLSPSGGYEQYF.

The chain combines TRBV7-2 with TRBJ1-4; D is ambiguous. CDR3 length: 13 amino acids. Trimming stripped 4 bases from V and 7 bases from J, with 10 bases between. Germline V gene sequence: CDR1 SGHTA, CDR2 FQGNSA. The CDR3 bases are TGTGCCAGCAGCTCCGGTGGGCCTGAAAAACTGTTTTTT. Translated, it gives CASSSGGPEKLFF.

This chain uses TRBV4-1 with TRBJ1-2; TRBD1 might be the D (6 bases). The germline V gene has CDR1 MGHRA and CDR2 YSYEKL. V was trimmed by 3 bases and J by 1 base, leaving 12 bases between them. CDR3 length: 15 residues. CDR3: CASSQPGQINYGYTF. CDR3 bases: TGCGCCAGCAGCCAGCCCGGACAGATTAACTATGGCTACACCTTC.

The V and J genes are TRBV5-6 and TRBJ1-2, with 7 bases identical to TRBD1. Per germline, CDR1 SGHDT and CDR2 YYEEEE. Trimming cost V 4 bases and J 4 bases; bases outside gene matches: 13. This CDR3 region has 16 residues. CDR3 amino acids: CASSRGQDIIFYGYTF. The CDR3 nucleotides are TGTGCCAGCAGCCGAGGACAGGACATCATTTTCTATGGCTACACCTTC.

This clone was recorded once. The chain links TRBV6-5 to TRBJ1-5; D unclear. Trimming left V 5 bases short and J 4 bases short, with 6 bases between. The CDR3 has 12 amino acids. CDR1 is MNHEY, CDR2 SVGAGI, per germline. This CDR3 is CASSTVNQPQHF. DNA for the CDR3: TGTGCCAGCAGTACAGTTAATCAGCCCCAGCATTTT.

This chain connects TRBV11-2 to TRBJ2-2; TRBD1 aligns across 11 bases. Germline assignment: CDR1 SGHAT and CDR2 FQNNGV. Losses at the gene ends were 5 bases for V and 3 bases for J; bases not matched to a gene: 5. The CDR3 spans 16 residues. This CDR3 is CASSQDRGRDTGELFF. The CDR3 DNA sequence: TGTGCCAGCAGCCAGGACAGGGGGCGCGACACCGGGGAGCTGTTTTTT.

This chain links TRBV29-1 with TRBJ2-2, with 8 positions matching TRBD2. This CDR3 comprises 14 residues. CDR1 is SQVTM, CDR2 ANQGSEA, per germline. V shed 3 bases and J 7 bases; nucleotides not matched to a gene: 7. The CDR3 spells CSVDSGSKVGELFF. The CDR3 bases are TGCAGCGTTGACAGCGGGAGTAAAGTCGGGGAGCTGTTTTTT.

The CDR3 region has the DNA TGTGCCACCAGTGATAGCGGGACCAAAGGTTACTATGGCTACACCTTC. Amino acid sequence: CATSDSGTKGYYGYTF. The chain uses TRBV24-1 and TRBJ1-2, with TRBD1 as a possible D gene (5 bases). Trimming shortened V by 3 bases and J by 3 bases, and 16 bases separated the two germline ends. CDR3 length: 16 amino acids. Germline V gives CDR1 KGHDR, CDR2 SFDVKD.

This clone occurred many times. This chain uses TRBV15 with TRBJ2-2, with D possibly being TRBD1 (5 bases). The length of the CDR3 is 16 residues. Germline V CDR1 and CDR2: LNHNV, YYDKDF (reference sequence). V was cut by 0 bases and J by 4 bases, with 12 bases left in between. CDR3 DNA: TGTGCCACCAGCAGAGATTCAGGGTTGGGCACCGGGGAGCTGTTTTTT. It encodes CATSRDSGLGTGELFF.

The chain joins TRBV7-2 to TRBJ2-2; D is perhaps TRBD2 (6 bases). Germline CDR1 SGHTA, CDR2 FQGNSA. Trimming removed 5 bases from V and 2 bases from J, with 15 bases in between. The CDR3 loop spans 16 amino acids. The CDR3 sequence is CASSPAAGLNTGELFF. Written as DNA, the CDR3 is TGTGCCAGCAGCCCCGCGGCGGGGCTCAACACCGGGGAGCTGTTTTTT.

The chain combines TRBV6-2 or TRBV6-3 with TRBJ2-2; perhaps TRBD1 as D (6 bases). Trimming pared 3 bases from V and 4 bases from J, leaving 15 bases between. The CDR3 runs 16 residues. Germline V gene sequence: CDR1 MNHEY, CDR2 SVGEGT. CDR3 sequence: CASSYTGTHLTGELFF. CDR3 sequence (DNA): TGTGCCAGCAGTTATACAGGGACCCACCTCACCGGGGAGCTGTTTTTT.

This clone was counted between two and nine times. The V and J genes are TRBV5-1 and TRBJ1-3; 7 positions match TRBD1. Trimming removed 4 bases from V and 3 bases from J; junction bases left unmatched: 1. Germline V gene sequence: CDR1 SGHRS, CDR2 YFSETQ. The CDR3 covers 13 residues. The CDR3 nucleotides are TGCGCCAGCAGCGACAGGGTTGGAAACACCATATATTTT. Translation: CASSDRVGNTIYF.

The chain couples TRBV14 to TRBJ1-2; no reliable D call. V lost 1 base to trimming and J lost 8 bases, with 11 bases between them. The CDR3 is 13 residues long. CDR1 is SGHDN and CDR2 is FVKESK in the germline V gene. CDR3 region: CASSQVAFLGYTF. The CDR3 DNA is TGTGCCAGCAGCCAAGTCGCGTTTCTAGGCTACACCTTC.

The table lists this clone with a count of one. The J gene is TRBJ2-1, the V gene TRBV27; perhaps TRBD1 as D (6 bases). The CDR3 consists of 12 residues. The V gene's germline CDR1 is MNHEY and CDR2 SMNVEV (reference sequence). Trimming pared 11 bases from V and 8 bases from J, leaving 16 bases between. CDR3 DNA sequence: TGTGCCTCCGGGAACAGGGTCGATGAGCAGTTCTTC. It specifies CASGNRVDEQFF.

This chain uses TRBV5-1 with TRBJ2-7; possibly TRBD2 for D (5 bases). Deletions cut 2 bases from V and 4 bases from J, with 16 bases between. Germline-derived CDR1 and CDR2 are SGHRS and YFSETQ. The CDR3 is 15 residues long. The CDR3 DNA follows: TGCGCCAGCAGCTTCGACCCCCCGAGGGAATACGAGCAGTACTTC. Its protein is CASSFDPPREYEQYF.

This clone was picked up a small number of times. This chain joins TRBV29-1 and TRBJ2-1; TRBD2 might be the D (6 bases). V was cut by 7 bases and J by 1 base, with 14 bases left in between. Per germline, CDR1 SQVTM and CDR2 ANQGSEA. The CDR3 has 14 residues. Written as DNA, the CDR3 is TGCAGCGGTGGTGTCGGGAGATCCTACAATGAGCAGTTCTTC. This codes for CSGGVGRSYNEQFF.